What follows describes a single TCR beta chain. Its specificity is not known. The data are from a study of cytomegalovirus exposure and HLA in healthy donors. Study-wide findings and caveats: The study recorded 160 or so TCR beta chains that were cytomegalovirus-associated. Later analysis associated a missense DCLRE1C variant with TCR beta V- and J-gene trimming.

The PCR contained 60 Vbeta and 13 Jbeta primers. The table came from immunoSEQ multiplex PCR; TCRdb's copy has only in-frame clones and leaves some out. The sample yields roughly 150,000 clones, 68% seen once. CDR1 is SGHRS, CDR2 YFSETQ, per germline. The V gene lost 0 bases and the J gene lost 2 bases, with 7 bases spanning the gap. This CDR3 spans 14 amino acids. Sequenced material: PBMCs. This clonotype was sampled from a man aged 25 to 40 in good health and CMV-seropositive. This chain uses TRBV5-1 with TRBJ2-3; D may be TRBD1 (6 bases). This CDR3 is CASSLDRATDTQYF. CDR3 sequence (DNA): TGCGCCAGCAGCTTGGACAGGGCCACAGATACGCAGTATTTT.